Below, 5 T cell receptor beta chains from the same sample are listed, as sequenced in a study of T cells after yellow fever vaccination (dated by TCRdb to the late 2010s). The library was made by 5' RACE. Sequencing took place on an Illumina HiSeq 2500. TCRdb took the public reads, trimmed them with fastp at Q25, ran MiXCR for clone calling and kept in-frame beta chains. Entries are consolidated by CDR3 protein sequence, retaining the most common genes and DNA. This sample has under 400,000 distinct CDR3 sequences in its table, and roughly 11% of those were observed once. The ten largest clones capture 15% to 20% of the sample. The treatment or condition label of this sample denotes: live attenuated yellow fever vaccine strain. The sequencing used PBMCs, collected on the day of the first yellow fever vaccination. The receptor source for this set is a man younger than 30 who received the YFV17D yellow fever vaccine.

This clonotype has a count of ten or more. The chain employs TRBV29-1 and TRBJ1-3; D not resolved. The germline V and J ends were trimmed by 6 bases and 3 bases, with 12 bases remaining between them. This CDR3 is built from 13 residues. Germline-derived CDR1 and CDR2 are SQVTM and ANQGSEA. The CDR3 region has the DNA TGCAGCGTCATTCCCGATATTGGAAACACCATATATTTT. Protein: CSVIPDIGNTIYF.

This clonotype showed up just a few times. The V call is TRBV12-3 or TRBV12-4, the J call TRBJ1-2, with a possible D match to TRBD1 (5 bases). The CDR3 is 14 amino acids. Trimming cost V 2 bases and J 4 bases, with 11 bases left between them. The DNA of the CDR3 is TGTGCCAGCAGTTTAAGGGGCTACTTCTATGGCTACACCTTC. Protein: CASSLRGYFYGYTF.

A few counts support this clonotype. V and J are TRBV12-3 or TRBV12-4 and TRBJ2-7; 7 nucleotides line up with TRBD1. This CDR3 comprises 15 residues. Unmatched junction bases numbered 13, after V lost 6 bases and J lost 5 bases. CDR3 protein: CASSPDSGGFNEQYV. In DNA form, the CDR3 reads TGTGCCAGCAGCCCTGACTCAGGGGGTTTCAACGAGCAGTACGTC.

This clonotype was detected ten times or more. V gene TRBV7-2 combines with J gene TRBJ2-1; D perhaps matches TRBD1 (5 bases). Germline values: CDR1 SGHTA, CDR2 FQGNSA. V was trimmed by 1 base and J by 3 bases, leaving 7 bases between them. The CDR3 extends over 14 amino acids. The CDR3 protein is CASSLVGRYNEQFF. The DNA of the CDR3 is TGTGCCAGCAGCTTAGTGGGGCGCTACAATGAGCAGTTCTTC. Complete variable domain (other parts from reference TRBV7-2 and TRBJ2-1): GAGVSQSPSNKVTEKGKDVELRCDPISGHTALYWYRQSLGQGLEFLIYFQGNSAPDKSGLPSDRFSAERTGGSVSTLTIQRTQQEDSAVYLCASSLVGRYNEQFFGPGTRLTVL.

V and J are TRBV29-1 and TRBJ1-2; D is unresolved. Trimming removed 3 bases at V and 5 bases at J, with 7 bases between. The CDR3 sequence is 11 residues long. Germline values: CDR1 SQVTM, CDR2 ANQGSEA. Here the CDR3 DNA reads TGCAGCGTTGAGGAAAATTATGGCTACACCTTC. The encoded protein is CSVEENYGYTF.